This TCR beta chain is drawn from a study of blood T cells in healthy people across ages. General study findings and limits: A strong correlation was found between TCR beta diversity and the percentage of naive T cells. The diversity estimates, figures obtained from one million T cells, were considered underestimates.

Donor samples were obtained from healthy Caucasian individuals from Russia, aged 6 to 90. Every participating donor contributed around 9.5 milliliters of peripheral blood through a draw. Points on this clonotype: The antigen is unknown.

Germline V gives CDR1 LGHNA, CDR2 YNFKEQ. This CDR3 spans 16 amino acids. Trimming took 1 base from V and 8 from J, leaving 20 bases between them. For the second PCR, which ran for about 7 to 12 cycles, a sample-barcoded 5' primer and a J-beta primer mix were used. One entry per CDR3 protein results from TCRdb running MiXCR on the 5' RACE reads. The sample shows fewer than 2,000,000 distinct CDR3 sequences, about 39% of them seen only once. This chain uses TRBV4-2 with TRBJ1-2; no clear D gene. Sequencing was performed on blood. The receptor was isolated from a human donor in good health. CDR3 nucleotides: TGTGCCAGCAGCCAAGTTCCACCGGGCCCAGGTGGGGGCTACACCTTC. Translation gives CASSQVPPGPGGGYTF.